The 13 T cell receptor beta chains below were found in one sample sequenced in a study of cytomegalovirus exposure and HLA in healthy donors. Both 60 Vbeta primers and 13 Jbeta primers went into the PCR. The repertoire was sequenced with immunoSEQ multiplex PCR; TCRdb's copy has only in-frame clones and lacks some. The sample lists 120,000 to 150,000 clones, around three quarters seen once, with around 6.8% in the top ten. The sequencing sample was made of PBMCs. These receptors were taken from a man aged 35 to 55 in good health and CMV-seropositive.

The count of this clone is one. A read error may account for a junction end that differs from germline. In DNA, the CDR3 is TGTGCTAGCAGCTTAGGGGAGCGGGGGGCTCGAGGCGAGCAGTTCTTC. Translation: CASSLGERGARGEQFF. This chain connects TRBV7-7 to TRBJ2-1; 9 bases align to TRBD2. Germline V gene data show CDR1 as SSHAT and CDR2 as FNYEAQ (reference sequence). The CDR3 has 16 residues.

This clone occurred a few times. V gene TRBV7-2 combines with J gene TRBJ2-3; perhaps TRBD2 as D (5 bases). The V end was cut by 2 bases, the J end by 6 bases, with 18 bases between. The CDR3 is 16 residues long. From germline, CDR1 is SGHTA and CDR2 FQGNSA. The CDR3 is CASSLSQRLRGDTQYF. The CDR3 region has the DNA TGTGCCAGCAGCTTATCTCAGCGGCTCCGAGGGGATACGCAGTATTTT.

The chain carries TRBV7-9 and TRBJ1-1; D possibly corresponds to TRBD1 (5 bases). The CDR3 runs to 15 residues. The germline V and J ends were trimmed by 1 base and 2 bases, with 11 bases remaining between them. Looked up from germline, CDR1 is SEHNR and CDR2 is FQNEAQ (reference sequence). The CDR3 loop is CASSLGAGKNTEAFF. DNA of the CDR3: TGTGCCAGCAGCTTAGGGGCAGGGAAAAACACTGAAGCTTTCTTT.

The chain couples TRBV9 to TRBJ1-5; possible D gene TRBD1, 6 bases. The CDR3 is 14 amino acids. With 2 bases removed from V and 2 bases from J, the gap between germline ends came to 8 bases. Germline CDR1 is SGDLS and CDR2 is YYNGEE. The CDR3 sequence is CASSVEGGNQPQHF. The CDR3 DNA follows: TGTGCCAGCAGCGTCGAGGGGGGCAATCAGCCCCAGCATTTT.

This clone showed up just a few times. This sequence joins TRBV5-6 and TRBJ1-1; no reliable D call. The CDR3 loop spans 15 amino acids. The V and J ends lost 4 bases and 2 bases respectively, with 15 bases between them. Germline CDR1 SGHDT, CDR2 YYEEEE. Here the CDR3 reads CASSLVFPSNTEAFF. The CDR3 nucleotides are TGTGCCAGCAGCCTAGTGTTCCCGAGCAACACTGAAGCTTTCTTT. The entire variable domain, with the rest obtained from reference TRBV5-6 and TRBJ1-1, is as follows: DAGVTQSPTHLIKTRGQQVTLRCSPKSGHDTVSWYQQALGQGPQFIFQYYEEEERQRGNFPDRFSGHQFPNYSSELNVNALLLGDSALYLCASSLVFPSNTEAFFGQGTRLTVV.

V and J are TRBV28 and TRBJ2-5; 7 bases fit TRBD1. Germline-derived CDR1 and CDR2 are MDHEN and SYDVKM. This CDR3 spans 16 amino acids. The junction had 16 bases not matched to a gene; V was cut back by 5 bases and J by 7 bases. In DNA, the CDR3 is TGTGCCAGCAGTCCTGCCGGGACAGCGCCTATAGGGACCCAGTACTTC. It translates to CASSPAGTAPIGTQYF.

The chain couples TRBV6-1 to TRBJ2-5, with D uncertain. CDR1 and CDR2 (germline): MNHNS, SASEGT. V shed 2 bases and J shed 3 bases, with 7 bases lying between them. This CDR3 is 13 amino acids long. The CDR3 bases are TGTGCCAGCAGTGAAAACTATAAAGAGACCCAGTACTTC. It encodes CASSENYKETQYF.

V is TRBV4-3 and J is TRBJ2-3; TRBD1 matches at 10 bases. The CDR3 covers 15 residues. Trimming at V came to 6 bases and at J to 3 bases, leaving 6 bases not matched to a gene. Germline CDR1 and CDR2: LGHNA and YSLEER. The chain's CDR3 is CASSVGGQGTDTQYF. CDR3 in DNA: TGCGCCAGCAGTGTAGGGGGACAGGGGACAGATACGCAGTATTTT.

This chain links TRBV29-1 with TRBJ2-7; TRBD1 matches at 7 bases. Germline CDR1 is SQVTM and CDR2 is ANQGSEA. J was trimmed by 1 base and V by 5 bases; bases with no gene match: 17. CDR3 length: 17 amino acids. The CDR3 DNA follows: TGCAGCGTTTGGACAGGAATAGGGTTAAGGGGTTCCTACGAGCAGTACTTC. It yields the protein CSVWTGIGLRGSYEQYF.

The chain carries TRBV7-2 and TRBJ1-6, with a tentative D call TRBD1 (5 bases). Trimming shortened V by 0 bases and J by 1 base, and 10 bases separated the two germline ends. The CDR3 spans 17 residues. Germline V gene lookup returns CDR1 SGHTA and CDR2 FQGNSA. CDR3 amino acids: CASSLAEPGSYNSPLHF. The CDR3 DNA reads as TGTGCCAGCAGCTTAGCGGAGCCAGGGTCCTATAATTCACCCCTCCACTTT.

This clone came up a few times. CDR3: CASGMTSGRAIEQFF. CDR3 sequence (DNA): TGCGCCAGCGGGATGACTAGCGGGAGAGCAATTGAGCAGTTCTTC. The rearrangement uses TRBV5-1 and TRBJ2-1; the match to TRBD2 covers 12 bases. Trimming removed 7 bases from V and 9 bases from J; junction bases left unmatched: 11. The V gene's germline CDR1 is SGHRS and CDR2 YFSETQ. This CDR3 contains 15 residues.

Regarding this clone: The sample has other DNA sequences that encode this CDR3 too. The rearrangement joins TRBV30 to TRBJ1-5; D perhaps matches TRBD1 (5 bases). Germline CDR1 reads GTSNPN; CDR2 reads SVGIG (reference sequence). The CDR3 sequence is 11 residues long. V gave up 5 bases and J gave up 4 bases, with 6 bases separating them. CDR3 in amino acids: CAWGQNQPQHF. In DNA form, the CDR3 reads TGTGCCTGGGGACAAAATCAGCCCCAGCATTTT.

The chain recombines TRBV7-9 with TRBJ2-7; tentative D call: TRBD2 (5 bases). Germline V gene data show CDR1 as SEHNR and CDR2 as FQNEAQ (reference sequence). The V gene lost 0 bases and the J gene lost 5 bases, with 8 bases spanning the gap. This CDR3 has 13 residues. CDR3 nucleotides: TGTGCCAGCAGCTTAGCTACTAGAAACGAGCAGTACTTC. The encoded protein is CASSLATRNEQYF.